This TCR beta chain was sequenced during a study of cytomegalovirus exposure and HLA in healthy donors. Study conclusions and caveats: A later analysis found TCR association rates differed by HLA locus, highest for DRB1 and lowest for HLA-C.

This clone was picked up a small number of times. Antigen unknown. Primers: 60 Vbeta forward and 13 Jbeta reverse. Generated by immunoSEQ multiplex PCR, the TCRdb table keeps only in-frame clones and is missing some. The data show roughly 130,000 clones, with about 63% seen just once and 1.6% held by the top ten. The TCR originated in a man aged 30-40 years in good health and CMV-seropositive. Sequencing was done on a sample of PBMCs.

The CDR3 bases are TGTGCCAGCAGCTTAGTAATGGAGACCCAGTACTTC. This translates into CASSLVMETQYF. The genes are TRBV11-2 and TRBJ2-5; no firm D call. CDR3 size: 12 residues. Germline lookup yields CDR1 SGHAT and CDR2 FQNNGV. Trimming took off 1 base at V and 5 bases at J, with 5 bases between the two ends.